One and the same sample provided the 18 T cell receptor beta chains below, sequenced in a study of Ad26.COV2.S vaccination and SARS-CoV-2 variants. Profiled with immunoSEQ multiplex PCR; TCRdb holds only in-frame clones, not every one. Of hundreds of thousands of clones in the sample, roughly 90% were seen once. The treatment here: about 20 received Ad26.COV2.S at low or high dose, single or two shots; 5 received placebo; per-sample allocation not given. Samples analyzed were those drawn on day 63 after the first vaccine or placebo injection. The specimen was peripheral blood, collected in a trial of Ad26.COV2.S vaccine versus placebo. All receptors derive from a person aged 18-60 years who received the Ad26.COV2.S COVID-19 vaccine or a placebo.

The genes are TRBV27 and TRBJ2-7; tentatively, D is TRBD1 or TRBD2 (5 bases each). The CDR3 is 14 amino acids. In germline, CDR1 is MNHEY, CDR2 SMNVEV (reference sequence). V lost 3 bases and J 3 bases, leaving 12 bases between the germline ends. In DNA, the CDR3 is TGTGCCAGCAGTTTTGGGACCCAGGGCTACGAGCAGTACTTC. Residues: CASSFGTQGYEQYF.

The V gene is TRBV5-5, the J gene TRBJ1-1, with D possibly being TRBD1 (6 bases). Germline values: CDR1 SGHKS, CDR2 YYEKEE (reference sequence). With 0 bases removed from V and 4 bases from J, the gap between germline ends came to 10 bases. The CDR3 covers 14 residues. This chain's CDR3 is CASSLVGALTEAFF. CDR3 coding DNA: TGTGCCAGCAGCTTGGTGGGGGCCCTCACTGAAGCTTTCTTT.

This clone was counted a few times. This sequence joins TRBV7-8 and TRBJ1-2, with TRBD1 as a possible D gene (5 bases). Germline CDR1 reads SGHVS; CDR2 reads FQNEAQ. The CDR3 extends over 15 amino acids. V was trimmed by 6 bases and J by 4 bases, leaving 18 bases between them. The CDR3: CASRPARREGYGYTF. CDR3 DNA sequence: TGTGCCAGCAGACCCGCTCGCAGGGAAGGCTATGGCTACACCTTC.

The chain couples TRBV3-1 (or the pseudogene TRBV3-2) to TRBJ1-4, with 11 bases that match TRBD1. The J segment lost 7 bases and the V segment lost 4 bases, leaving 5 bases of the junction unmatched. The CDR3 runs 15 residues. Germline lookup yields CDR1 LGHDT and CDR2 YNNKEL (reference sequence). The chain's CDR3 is CASSLSGTGGEKLFF. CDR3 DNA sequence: TGTGCCAGCAGCCTTTCCGGGACAGGGGGTGAAAAACTGTTTTTT.

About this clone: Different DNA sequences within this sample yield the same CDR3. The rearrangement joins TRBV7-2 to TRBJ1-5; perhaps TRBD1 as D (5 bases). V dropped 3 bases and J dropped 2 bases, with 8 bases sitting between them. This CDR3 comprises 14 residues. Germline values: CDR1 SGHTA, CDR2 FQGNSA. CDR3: CASSLVGGNQPQHF. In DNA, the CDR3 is TGTGCCAGCAGCTTGGTAGGGGGCAATCAGCCCCAGCATTTT.

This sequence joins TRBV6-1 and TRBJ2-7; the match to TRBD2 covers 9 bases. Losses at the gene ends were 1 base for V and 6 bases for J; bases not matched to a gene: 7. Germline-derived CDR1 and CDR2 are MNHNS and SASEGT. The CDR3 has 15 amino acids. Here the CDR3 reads CASSEEWREGPEQYF. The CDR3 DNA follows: TGTGCCAGCAGTGAAGAATGGCGGGAGGGCCCCGAGCAGTACTTC.

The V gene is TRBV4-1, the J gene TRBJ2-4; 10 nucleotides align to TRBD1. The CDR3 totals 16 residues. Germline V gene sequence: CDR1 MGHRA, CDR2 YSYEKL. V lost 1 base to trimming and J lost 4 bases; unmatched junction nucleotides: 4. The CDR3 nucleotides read TGCGCCAGCAGCCAAGGGGGACAGGGGACGAAAAACATTCAGTACTTC. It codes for CASSQGGQGTKNIQYF.

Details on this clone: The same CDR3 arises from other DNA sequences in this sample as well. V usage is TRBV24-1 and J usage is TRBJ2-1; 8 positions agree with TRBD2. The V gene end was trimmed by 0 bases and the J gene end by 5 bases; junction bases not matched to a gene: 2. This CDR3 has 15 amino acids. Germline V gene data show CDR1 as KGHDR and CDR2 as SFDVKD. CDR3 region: CATSDLTSGHNEQFF. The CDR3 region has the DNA TGTGCCACCAGTGATTTGACTAGCGGCCACAATGAGCAGTTCTTC.

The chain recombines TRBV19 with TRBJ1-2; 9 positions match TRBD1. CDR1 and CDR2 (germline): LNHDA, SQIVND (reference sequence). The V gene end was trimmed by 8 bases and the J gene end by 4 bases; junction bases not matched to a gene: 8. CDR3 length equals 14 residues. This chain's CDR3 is CASSPGQGPYGYTF. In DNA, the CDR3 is TGTGCCAGTTCTCCGGGACAGGGCCCCTATGGCTACACCTTC.

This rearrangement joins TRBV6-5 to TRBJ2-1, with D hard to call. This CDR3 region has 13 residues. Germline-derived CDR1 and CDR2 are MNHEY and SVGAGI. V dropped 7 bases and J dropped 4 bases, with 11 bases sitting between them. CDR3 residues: CASKTDLYNEQFF. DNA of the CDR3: TGTGCCAGCAAAACAGACCTATACAATGAGCAGTTCTTC.

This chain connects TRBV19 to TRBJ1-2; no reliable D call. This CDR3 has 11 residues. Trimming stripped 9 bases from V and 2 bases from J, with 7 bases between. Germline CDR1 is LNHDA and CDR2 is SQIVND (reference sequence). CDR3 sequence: CARRVNYGYTF. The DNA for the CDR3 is TGTGCCAGGCGCGTAAACTATGGCTACACCTTC. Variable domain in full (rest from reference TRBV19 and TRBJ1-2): DGGITQSPKYLFRKEGQNVTLSCEQNLNHDAMYWYRQDPGQGLRLIYYSQIVNDFQKGDIAEGYSVSREKKESFPLTVTSAQKNPTAFYLCARRVNYGYTFGSGTRLTVV.

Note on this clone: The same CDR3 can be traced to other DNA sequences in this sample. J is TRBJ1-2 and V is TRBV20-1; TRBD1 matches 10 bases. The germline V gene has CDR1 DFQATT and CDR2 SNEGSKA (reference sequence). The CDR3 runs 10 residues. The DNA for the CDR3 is TGCAGCGACAGGGGGCCCGGCTACACCTTC. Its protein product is CSDRGPGYTF.

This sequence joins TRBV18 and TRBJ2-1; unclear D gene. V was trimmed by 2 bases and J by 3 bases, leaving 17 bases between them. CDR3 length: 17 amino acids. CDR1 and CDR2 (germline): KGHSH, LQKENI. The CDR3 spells CASSPSPSGDGYNEQFF. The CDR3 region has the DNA TGTGCCAGCTCACCAAGTCCTTCTGGCGATGGCTACAATGAGCAGTTCTTC.

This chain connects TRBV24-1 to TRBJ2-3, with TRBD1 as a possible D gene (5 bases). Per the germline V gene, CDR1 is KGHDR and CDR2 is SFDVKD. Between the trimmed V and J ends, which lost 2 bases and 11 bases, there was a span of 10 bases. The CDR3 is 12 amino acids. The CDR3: CATSDWEGVQYF. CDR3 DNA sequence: TGTGCCACCAGTGATTGGGAAGGGGTGCAGTATTTT.

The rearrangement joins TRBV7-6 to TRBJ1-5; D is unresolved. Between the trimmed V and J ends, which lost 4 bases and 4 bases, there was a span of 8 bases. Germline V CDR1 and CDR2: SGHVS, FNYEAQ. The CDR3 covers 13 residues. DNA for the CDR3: TGTGCCAGCAGCTCGGACCCTAATCAGCCCCAGCATTTT. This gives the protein CASSSDPNQPQHF.

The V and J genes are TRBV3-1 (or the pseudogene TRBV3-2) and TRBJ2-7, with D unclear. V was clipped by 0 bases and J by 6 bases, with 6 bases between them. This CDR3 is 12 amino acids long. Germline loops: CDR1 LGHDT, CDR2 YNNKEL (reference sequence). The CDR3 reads CASSQDRIEQYF. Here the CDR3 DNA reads TGTGCCAGCAGCCAAGATCGAATCGAGCAGTACTTC.

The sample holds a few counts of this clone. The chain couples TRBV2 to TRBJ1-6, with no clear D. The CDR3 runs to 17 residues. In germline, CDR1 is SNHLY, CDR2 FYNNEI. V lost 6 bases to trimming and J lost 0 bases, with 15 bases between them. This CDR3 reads CASRTGITSSYNSPLHF. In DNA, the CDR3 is TGTGCCAGCAGGACGGGGATAACGAGCTCCTATAATTCACCCCTCCACTTT.

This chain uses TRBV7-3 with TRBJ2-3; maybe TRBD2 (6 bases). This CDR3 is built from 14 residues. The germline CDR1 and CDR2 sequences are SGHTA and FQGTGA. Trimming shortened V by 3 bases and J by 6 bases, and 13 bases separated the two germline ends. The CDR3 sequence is CASSFTSLPDTQYF. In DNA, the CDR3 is TGTGCCAGCAGCTTCACTAGCTTACCGGATACGCAGTATTTT.